This entry lists 26 T cell receptor beta chains sequenced from one sample in a study of graft-versus-host responses after intestinal transplantation. The protocol was immunoSEQ multiplex PCR, while the TCRdb copy is restricted to in-frame clones and leaves out a portion. The sample includes roughly 5,700 clones, around 33% seen only once; the top ten take around 31%. With approximately 200,000 irradiated, violet-dye-labeled stimulator cells, approximately 200,000 CFSE-labeled responder cells were plated. Sequencing was performed on alloreactive CD8+ T cells from a mixed lymphocyte reaction culture, taken before intestinal transplant. The sample's subset: CFSE-low proliferating T cells sorted from approximately 6-day pre-transplant mixed lymphocyte reaction (GvH or HvG direction). These receptors all stem from a human patient who received an intestinal transplant.

This clone was observed a few times. V usage is TRBV11-2 and J usage is TRBJ2-7; D may be TRBD2 (5 bases). Trimming pared 2 bases from V and 3 bases from J, leaving 11 bases between. Germline values: CDR1 SGHAT, CDR2 FQNNGV. This CDR3 comprises 14 residues. The CDR3, as DNA: TGTGCCAGCAGCTTATTACTGGGAGACTACGAGCAGTACTTC. Its protein is CASSLLLGDYEQYF.

The V call is TRBV5-4, the J call TRBJ2-7; perhaps TRBD1 as D (5 bases). The CDR3 extends over 12 amino acids. CDR1 is SGHNT and CDR2 is YYREEE in the germline V gene (reference sequence). The germline V and J ends were trimmed by 2 bases and 7 bases, with 10 bases remaining between them. The CDR3 coding sequence is TGTGCCAGCAGCTTCCAGGGTGGAGAGCAGTACTTC. This translates into CASSFQGGEQYF.

This clone counts as medium-sized (0.01 to 0.1%). V gene TRBV27 combines with J gene TRBJ2-7, with a tentative D call TRBD1 (6 bases). The length of the CDR3 is 14 residues. The V and J ends lost 5 bases and 4 bases respectively, with 15 bases between them. Germline V gene data show CDR1 as MNHEY and CDR2 as SMNVEV (reference sequence). The CDR3 is CASSLGHSSYEQYF. CDR3 sequence (DNA): TGTGCCAGCAGTCTGGGACACTCGTCTTACGAGCAGTACTTC.

The chain links TRBV28 to TRBJ1-1; D may be TRBD1 (5 bases). CDR3 size: 13 residues. V was trimmed by 1 base and J by 4 bases, leaving 7 bases between them. CDR1 and CDR2 from the germline V gene are MDHEN and SYDVKM. The CDR3 nucleotides are TGTGCCAGCAGTTTATTCAGGGCCACTGAAGCTTTCTTT. This codes for CASSLFRATEAFF.

This clone turned up a few times. The gene calls are TRBV11-2 and TRBJ2-2; TRBD1 agrees at 7 bases. Germline CDR1 is SGHAT and CDR2 is FQNNGV. The V gene end was trimmed by 0 bases and the J gene end by 0 bases; junction bases not matched to a gene: 10. The CDR3 totals 19 residues. The CDR3: CASSLDPRDSTSNTGELFF. The CDR3, as DNA: TGTGCCAGCAGCTTAGATCCCCGGGACAGCACCTCGAACACCGGGGAGCTGTTTTTT.

Comments on this clone: Within the sample, other DNA sequences also encode this same CDR3. This rearrangement joins TRBV19 to TRBJ2-7; 9 bases fit TRBD1. The CDR3 loop spans 14 amino acids. Germline CDR1 is LNHDA and CDR2 is SQIVND (reference sequence). V gave up 5 bases and J gave up 4 bases; unmatched junction bases: 6. CDR3 nucleotides: TGTGCCAGTAGTCCCGGGACAGGGAGTTACGAGCAGTACTTC. Amino acids: CASSPGTGSYEQYF. The full variable domain, its missing parts supplied by reference TRBV19 and TRBJ2-7, is DGGITQSPKYLFRKEGQNVTLSCEQNLNHDAMYWYRQDPGQGLRLIYYSQIVNDFQKGDIAEGYSVSREKKESFPLTVTSAQKNPTAFYLCASSPGTGSYEQYFGPGTRLTVT.

This clone was picked up a small number of times. The V call is TRBV28, the J call TRBJ2-3, with 8 bases identical to TRBD2. The CDR3 spans 15 residues. Germline CDR1 MDHEN, CDR2 SYDVKM. The V and J ends lost 5 bases and 2 bases, in that order; junction bases with no gene match: 6. The CDR3 region has the DNA TGTGCCAGCAGTCAGCGGGAGCTCATCACAGATACGCAGTATTTT. Its translation is CASSQRELITDTQYF.

This chain links TRBV6-1 with TRBJ1-3; D perhaps matches TRBD1 (5 bases). This CDR3 spans 15 amino acids. Trimming stripped 2 bases from V and 0 bases from J, with 8 bases between. Germline CDR1 MNHNS, CDR2 SASEGT. The CDR3 loop is CASSEWGGSGNTIYF. The CDR3 DNA reads as TGTGCCAGCAGTGAATGGGGGGGCTCTGGAAACACCATATATTTT.

The chain recombines TRBV19 with TRBJ2-7, with D perhaps matching TRBD1 (6 bases). V lost 0 bases and J 5 bases, leaving 14 bases between the germline ends. The CDR3 has 15 residues. The germline gives CDR1 LNHDA, CDR2 SQIVND (reference sequence). The CDR3: CASSIDHQGSDEQYF. In DNA form, the CDR3 reads TGTGCCAGTAGTATAGATCATCAGGGGTCGGACGAGCAGTACTTC.

This chain joins TRBV2 and TRBJ1-3, with unresolved D. Germline V gives CDR1 SNHLY, CDR2 FYNNEI. The length of the CDR3 is 16 residues. Trimming removed 1 base at V and 2 bases at J, with 12 bases between. The CDR3, as DNA: TGTGCCAGCAGTGAAGGTGGCAACGCGGCTGGAAACACCATATATTTT. This codes for CASSEGGNAAGNTIYF.

The gene calls are TRBV5-6 and TRBJ1-1; D is perhaps TRBD1 (5 bases). In germline, CDR1 is SGHDT, CDR2 YYEEEE. Trimming cost V 0 bases and J 3 bases, with 9 bases left between them. This CDR3 is built from 14 residues. This CDR3 is CASSLVRGDTEAFF. CDR3 DNA sequence: TGTGCCAGCAGCTTGGTCCGGGGGGACACTGAAGCTTTCTTT. Full variable domain (outside the CDR3, taken from reference TRBV5-6 and TRBJ1-1): DAGVTQSPTHLIKTRGQQVTLRCSPKSGHDTVSWYQQALGQGPQFIFQYYEEEERQRGNFPDRFSGHQFPNYSSELNVNALLLGDSALYLCASSLVRGDTEAFFGQGTRLTVV.

The chain couples TRBV25-1 to TRBJ1-1; possible D gene TRBD1, 5 bases. Germline V gene sequence: CDR1 MGHDK, CDR2 SYGVNS. The CDR3 contains 14 residues. V lost 1 base and J 5 bases, leaving 11 bases between the germline ends. The CDR3 loop is CASSESEGLTEAFF. Written as DNA, the CDR3 is TGTGCCAGCAGTGAATCGGAGGGGTTGACTGAAGCTTTCTTT. Full variable domain (missing parts from reference TRBV25-1 and TRBJ1-1): EADIYQTPRYLVIGTGKKITLECSQTMGHDKMYWYQQDPGMELHLIHYSYGVNSTEKGDLSSESTVSRIRTEHFPLTLESARPSHTSQYLCASSESEGLTEAFFGQGTRLTVV.

There are a few counts of this clone. The chain links TRBV7-9 to TRBJ2-5, with 8 bases fitting TRBD2. The CDR3 contains 14 residues. CDR1 is SEHNR, CDR2 FQNEAQ, per germline (reference sequence). The V gene end was trimmed by 5 bases and the J gene end by 0 bases; junction bases not matched to a gene: 2. CDR3 DNA sequence: TGTGCCAGCAGCCAGCGGGAGTACCAAGAGACCCAGTACTTC. Protein product: CASSQREYQETQYF.

This clone has only a few counts. The chain is built from TRBV11-2 and TRBJ2-7; 8 nucleotides line up with TRBD2. CDR1 and CDR2 (germline): SGHAT, FQNNGV. J gave up 3 bases and V 0 bases, and 13 bases lay outside the gene matches. The CDR3 consists of 18 residues. CDR3 in DNA: TGTGCCAGCAGCTTAGATCGCCCCTGGCTAGCGGGTCTCTACGAGCAGTACTTC. Protein sequence: CASSLDRPWLAGLYEQYF.

The gene calls are TRBV7-9 and TRBJ2-2, with 7 bases that match TRBD1. Germline CDR1 SEHNR, CDR2 FQNEAQ (reference sequence). This CDR3 is built from 15 residues. V shed 3 bases and J 4 bases; nucleotides not matched to a gene: 5. CDR3 sequence: CASSFVDRVTGELFF. Here the CDR3 DNA reads TGTGCCAGCAGCTTCGTAGACAGGGTCACCGGGGAGCTGTTTTTT.

This clone has more than one count but fewer than ten. The chain joins TRBV6-6 to TRBJ1-2; 7 bases line up with TRBD1. This CDR3 comprises 12 residues. V shed 6 bases and J 4 bases; nucleotides not matched to a gene: 2. CDR1 and CDR2 (germline): MNHNY, SVGAGI (reference sequence). CDR3 nucleotide sequence: TGTGCCAGCAGCCCAGGGGGCTATGGCTACACCTTC. Residues: CASSPGGYGYTF.

This clone was observed a few times. This chain uses TRBV28 with TRBJ2-3; D not certain. Trimming took off 1 base at V and 5 bases at J, with 4 bases between the two ends. The germline V gene has CDR1 MDHEN and CDR2 SYDVKM. The CDR3 has 12 amino acids. The CDR3 DNA reads as TGTGCCAGCAGTTTATCCCAAGATACGCAGTATTTT. This encodes CASSLSQDTQYF.

The rearrangement joins TRBV11-2 to TRBJ1-2; D is unclear. Germline lookup yields CDR1 SGHAT and CDR2 FQNNGV. V was shortened by 1 base and J by 6 bases, with 6 bases between the two germline ends. The CDR3 loop spans 12 amino acids. The CDR3 coding sequence is TGTGCCAGCAGCTTAGGCAGAAATGGCTACACCTTC. It codes for CASSLGRNGYTF. Variable domain in full (rest from reference TRBV11-2 and TRBJ1-2): EAGVAQSPRYKIIEKRQSVAFWCNPISGHATLYWYQQILGQGPKLLIQFQNNGVVDDSQLPKDRFSAERLKGVDSTLKIQPAKLEDSAVYLCASSLGRNGYTFGSGTRLTVV.

The V and J genes are TRBV21-1 and TRBJ2-3; TRBD1 reflects the table's D call only, with no check against the DNA. TRBV21-1 constitutes a pseudogene. The CDR3 contains 16 residues. CDR3 residues: CASSKNPTGCPDTQYF. CDR3 DNA sequence: TGTGCCAGCAGCAAAAATCCGACAGGATGCCCAGATACGCAGTATTTT.

Only a few counts were recorded for this clone. The rearrangement uses TRBV11-1 and TRBJ2-1, with 8 bases lining up with TRBD2. J lost 8 bases, V lost 0 bases, and 6 bases had no gene match. This CDR3 is built from 15 residues. The germline V gene has CDR1 SGHAT and CDR2 FQDESV (reference sequence). CDR3 sequence: CASSLAGGLGYEQFF. The CDR3 DNA is TGTGCCAGCAGCTTAGCGGGGGGACTAGGCTATGAGCAGTTCTTC.

CDR3 protein: CASSQEYPSGIFSVPFF. The DNA for the CDR3 is TGCGCCAGCAGCCAAGAGTATCCTAGCGGGATTTTTAGCGTGCCGTTCTTC. The rearrangement links TRBV4-1 to TRBJ2-1, with 9 bases aligning to TRBD2. This CDR3 spans 17 amino acids. The J segment lost 15 bases and the V segment lost 0 bases, leaving 18 bases of the junction unmatched. Germline V gene sequence: CDR1 MGHRA, CDR2 YSYEKL.

V usage is TRBV30 and J usage is TRBJ2-1, with D perhaps matching TRBD1 (7 bases). Germline CDR1 GTSNPN, CDR2 SVGIG (reference sequence). V lost 3 bases and J lost 16, with 19 bases in between. This CDR3 is built from 12 residues. CDR3 bases: TGTGCCTGGAGAGGGGGCGGGGCCCCTCGATTCTTC. Encoded protein: CAWRGGGAPRFF.

This clone was counted between two and nine times. V usage is TRBV7-6 and J usage is TRBJ1-1; tentative D call: TRBD1 (5 bases). The germline V and J ends were trimmed by 6 bases and 4 bases, with 15 bases remaining between them. The germline gives CDR1 SGHVS, CDR2 FNYEAQ. The CDR3 is made up of 14 amino acids. Written as DNA, the CDR3 is TGTGCCAGCAGGGCCGGGGGGGACGTCACTGAAGCTTTCTTT. Translating it yields CASRAGGDVTEAFF.

This rearrangement joins TRBV6-5 to TRBJ2-7, with a weak D call TRBD1 (5 bases). The CDR3 length is 14 residues. Deletions cut 4 bases from V and 0 bases from J, with 10 bases between. Germline loops: CDR1 MNHEY, CDR2 SVGAGI. The CDR3 nucleotides read TGTGCCAGCAGTTCGACAGCCCCCTCCTACGAGCAGTACTTC. Translation: CASSSTAPSYEQYF.

The chain combines TRBV9 with TRBJ2-3; 9 nucleotides align to TRBD1. CDR3 length equals 14 residues. Looked up from germline, CDR1 is SGDLS and CDR2 is YYNGEE. After removal of 7 bases from V and 2 bases from J, the junction contained 5 bases not matched to a gene. CDR3 loop: CASGQGSLTDTQYF. Written as DNA, the CDR3 is TGTGCCAGCGGACAGGGGAGCCTCACAGATACGCAGTATTTT.

This clone was counted a few times. V is TRBV2 and J is TRBJ2-1, with 8 positions matching TRBD1. This CDR3 has 12 residues. Germline-derived CDR1 and CDR2 are SNHLY and FYNNEI. The ends lost 7 bases at V and 16 bases at J; junction bases unmatched: 12. CDR3 in DNA: TGTGCCAGCACTGGGGAAGGGACAGGTCAATTCTTC. Translating it yields CASTGEGTGQFF.